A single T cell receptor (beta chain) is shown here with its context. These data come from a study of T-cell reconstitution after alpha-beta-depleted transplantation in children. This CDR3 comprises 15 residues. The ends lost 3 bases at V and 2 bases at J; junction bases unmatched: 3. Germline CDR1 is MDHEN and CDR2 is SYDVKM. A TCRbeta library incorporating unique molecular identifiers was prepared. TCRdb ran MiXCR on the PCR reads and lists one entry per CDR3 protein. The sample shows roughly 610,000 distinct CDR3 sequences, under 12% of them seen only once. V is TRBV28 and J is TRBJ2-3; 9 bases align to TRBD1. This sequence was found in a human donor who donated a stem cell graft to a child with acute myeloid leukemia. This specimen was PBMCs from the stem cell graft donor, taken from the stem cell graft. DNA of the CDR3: TGTGCCAGCAGTTTTGGGGACAGGGCCACAGATACGCAGTATTTT. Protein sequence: CASSFGDRATDTQYF.